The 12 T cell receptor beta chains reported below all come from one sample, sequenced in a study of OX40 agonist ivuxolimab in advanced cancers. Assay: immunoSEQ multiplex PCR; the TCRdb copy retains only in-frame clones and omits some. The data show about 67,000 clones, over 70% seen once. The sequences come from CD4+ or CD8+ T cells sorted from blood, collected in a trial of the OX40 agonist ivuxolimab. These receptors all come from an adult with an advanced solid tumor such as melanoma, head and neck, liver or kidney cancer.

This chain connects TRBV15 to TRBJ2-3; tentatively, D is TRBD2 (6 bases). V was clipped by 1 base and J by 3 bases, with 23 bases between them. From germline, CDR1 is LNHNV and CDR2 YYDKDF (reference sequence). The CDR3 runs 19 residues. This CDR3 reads CATSRGNSVGGAVTDTQYF. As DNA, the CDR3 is TGTGCCACCAGCAGAGGGAACTCCGTGGGCGGGGCCGTTACAGATACGCAGTATTTT.

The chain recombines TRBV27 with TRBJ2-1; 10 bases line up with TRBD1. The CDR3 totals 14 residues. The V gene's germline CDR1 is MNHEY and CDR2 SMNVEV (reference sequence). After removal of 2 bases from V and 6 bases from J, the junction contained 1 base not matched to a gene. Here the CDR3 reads CASSLGQGGNEQFF. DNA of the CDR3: TGTGCCAGCAGTTTAGGACAGGGGGGCAATGAGCAGTTCTTC.

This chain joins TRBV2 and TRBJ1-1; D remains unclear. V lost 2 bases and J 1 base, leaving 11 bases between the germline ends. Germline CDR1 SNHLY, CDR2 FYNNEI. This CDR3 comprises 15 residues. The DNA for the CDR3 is TGTGCCAGCAGTGAAATCTCCGGGAGGAACACTGAAGCTTTCTTT. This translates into CASSEISGRNTEAFF.

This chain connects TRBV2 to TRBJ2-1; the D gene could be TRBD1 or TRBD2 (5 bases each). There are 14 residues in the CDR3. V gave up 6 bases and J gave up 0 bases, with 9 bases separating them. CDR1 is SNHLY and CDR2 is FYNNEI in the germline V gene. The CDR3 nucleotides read TGTGCCAGCAGCTCAGGGAGCTCCTACAATGAGCAGTTCTTC. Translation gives CASSSGSSYNEQFF.

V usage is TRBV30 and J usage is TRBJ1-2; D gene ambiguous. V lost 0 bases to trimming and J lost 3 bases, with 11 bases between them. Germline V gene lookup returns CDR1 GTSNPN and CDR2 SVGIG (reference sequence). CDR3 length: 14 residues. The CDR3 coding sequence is TGTGCCTGGAGTGTAAGGCGGGAAGACTATGGCTACACCTTC. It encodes CAWSVRREDYGYTF.

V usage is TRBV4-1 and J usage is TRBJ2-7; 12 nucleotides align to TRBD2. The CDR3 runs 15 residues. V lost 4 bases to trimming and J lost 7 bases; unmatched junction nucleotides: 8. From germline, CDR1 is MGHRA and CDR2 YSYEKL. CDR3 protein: CASSPGLAGTWEQYF. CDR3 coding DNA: TGCGCCAGCAGCCCCGGACTAGCGGGAACGTGGGAGCAGTACTTC.

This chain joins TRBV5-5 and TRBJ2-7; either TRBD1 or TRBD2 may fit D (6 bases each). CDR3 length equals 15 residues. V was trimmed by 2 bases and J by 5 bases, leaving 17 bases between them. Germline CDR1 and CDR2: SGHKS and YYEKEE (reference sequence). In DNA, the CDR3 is TGTGCCAGCAGCTTCACGGGGGCCCGAATCGACGAGCAGTACTTC. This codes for CASSFTGARIDEQYF.

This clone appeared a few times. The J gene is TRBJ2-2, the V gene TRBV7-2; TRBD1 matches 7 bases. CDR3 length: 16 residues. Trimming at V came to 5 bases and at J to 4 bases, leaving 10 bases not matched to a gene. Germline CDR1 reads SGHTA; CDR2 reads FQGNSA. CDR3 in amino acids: CASSPRQGWLTGELFF. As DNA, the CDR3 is TGTGCCAGCAGCCCTCGACAGGGCTGGCTCACCGGGGAGCTGTTTTTT. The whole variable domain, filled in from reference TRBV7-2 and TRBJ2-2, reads GAGVSQSPSNKVTEKGKDVELRCDPISGHTALYWYRQSLGQGLEFLIYFQGNSAPDKSGLPSDRFSAERTGGSVSTLTIQRTQQEDSAVYLCASSPRQGWLTGELFFGEGSRLTVL.

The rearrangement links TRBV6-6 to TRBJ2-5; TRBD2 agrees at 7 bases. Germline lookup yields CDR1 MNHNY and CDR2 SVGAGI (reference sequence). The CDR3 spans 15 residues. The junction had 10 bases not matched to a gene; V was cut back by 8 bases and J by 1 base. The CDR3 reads CASRGLVGSQETQYF. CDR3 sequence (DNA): TGTGCCAGCCGAGGACTAGTCGGGAGCCAAGAGACCCAGTACTTC.

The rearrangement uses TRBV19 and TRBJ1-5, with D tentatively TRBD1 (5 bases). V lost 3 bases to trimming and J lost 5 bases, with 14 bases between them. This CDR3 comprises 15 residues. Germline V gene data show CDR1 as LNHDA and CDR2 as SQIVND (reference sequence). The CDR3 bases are TGTGCCAGTAGTATTCAGGACATACCTTATCAGCCCCAGCATTTT. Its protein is CASSIQDIPYQPQHF.

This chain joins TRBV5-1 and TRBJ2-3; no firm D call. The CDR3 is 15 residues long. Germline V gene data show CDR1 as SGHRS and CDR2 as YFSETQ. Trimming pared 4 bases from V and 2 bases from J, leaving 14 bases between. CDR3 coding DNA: TGCGCCAGCAGCCCTGCGATAACCGTCACAGATACGCAGTATTTT. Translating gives CASSPAITVTDTQYF.

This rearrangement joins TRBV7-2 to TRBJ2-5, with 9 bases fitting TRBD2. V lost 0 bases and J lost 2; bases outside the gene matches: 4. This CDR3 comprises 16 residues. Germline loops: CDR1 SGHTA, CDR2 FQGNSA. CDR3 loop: CASSLASGGSQETQYF. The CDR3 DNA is TGTGCCAGCAGCTTAGCCAGCGGGGGGTCTCAAGAGACCCAGTACTTC.